A single sample gave rise to the 8 T cell receptor beta chains below, sequenced in a study of blood T cell repertoires in COVID-19 (dated by TCRdb to the early 2020s). Preparation of the library involved the immunoSEQ multiplex PCR assay. TCRdb provides this immuneACCESS table in a form limited to in-frame rearrangements. Some clones are lacking; in checked studies, under half of them reflect an unresolved V gene, and why the rest are absent is not known. Within this sample are about 330,000 clones, with approximately 88% of them counted one time only. The top ten clones comprise around 9.9% of the sample. Specimen: peripheral blood. The receptors stem from a young man with COVID-19, enrolled during active disease.

The sample holds one count of this clone. This chain links TRBV5-6 with TRBJ2-7; 7 positions agree with TRBD2. The V and J ends lost 5 bases and 4 bases, in that order; junction bases with no gene match: 3. This CDR3 spans 12 amino acids. CDR1 and CDR2 (germline): SGHDT, YYEEEE. CDR3 DNA: TGTGCCAGCAGTGGCGGGGGATACGAGCAGTACTTC. The encoded protein is CASSGGGYEQYF.

The chain couples TRBV5-5 to TRBJ1-3; 11 bases align to TRBD1. CDR3 length equals 17 residues. CDR1 is SGHKS, CDR2 YYEKEE, per germline (reference sequence). V shed 1 base, J shed 2 bases, and the junction held 5 bases outside the gene matches. CDR3 residues: CASSLSGTGGPGNTIYF. CDR3 sequence (DNA): TGTGCCAGCAGCTTGTCCGGGACAGGGGGACCTGGAAACACCATATATTTT.

This chain links TRBV19 with TRBJ2-7; a possible D gene is TRBD1 (6 bases). V was pared by 0 bases and J by 2 bases, with 17 bases between. CDR3 size: 17 residues. Germline CDR1 LNHDA, CDR2 SQIVND (reference sequence). This chain's CDR3 is CASSIDSPSGTPYEQYF. CDR3 DNA: TGTGCCAGTAGTATAGATAGCCCATCCGGGACACCCTACGAGCAGTACTTC.

J is TRBJ2-1 and V is TRBV29-1; 10 bases align to TRBD1. The CDR3 runs to 16 residues. CDR1 is SQVTM and CDR2 is ANQGSEA in the germline V gene. Trimming removed 7 bases from V and 1 base from J; junction bases left unmatched: 10. This CDR3 reads CSAQGDRGFSYNEQFF. The CDR3 DNA reads TGCAGCGCTCAAGGGGACAGGGGCTTTTCCTACAATGAGCAGTTCTTC.

CDR3 in amino acids: CASSQGTGEETQYF. The CDR3 DNA reads TGTGCCAGCAGCCAGGGGACAGGGGAGGAGACCCAGTACTTC. The gene calls are TRBV7-3 and TRBJ2-5; 10 nucleotides match TRBD1. Germline V gene lookup returns CDR1 SGHTA and CDR2 FQGTGA. Losses at the gene ends were 5 bases for V and 5 bases for J; bases not matched to a gene: 5. The CDR3 runs to 14 residues.

V gene TRBV19 combines with J gene TRBJ1-1; D uncertain. Germline CDR1 is LNHDA and CDR2 is SQIVND (reference sequence). Trimming left V 1 base short and J 1 base short, with 10 bases between. CDR3 size: 15 residues. The CDR3 is CASSIAPGANTEAFF. The DNA for the CDR3 is TGTGCCAGTAGTATAGCCCCCGGAGCGAACACTGAAGCTTTCTTT.

This clone was seen a few times. This rearrangement joins TRBV15 to TRBJ1-2, with D uncertain. Germline CDR1 LNHNV, CDR2 YYDKDF (reference sequence). V lost 0 bases, J lost 1 base, and 6 bases lay in between. This CDR3 has 14 amino acids. CDR3 DNA: TGTGCCACCAGCAGAGATCCCCATAACTATGGCTACACCTTC. This gives the protein CATSRDPHNYGYTF.

The chain links TRBV28 to TRBJ2-1; 9 bases match TRBD2. CDR1 is MDHEN and CDR2 is SYDVKM in the germline V gene. CDR3 size: 16 residues. Trimming cost V 1 base and J 7 bases; bases outside gene matches: 8. The CDR3, as DNA: TGTGCCAGCAGTTTATACGCGGGAGGGCCGGGGAATGAGCAGTTCTTC. This translates into CASSLYAGGPGNEQFF.